This T cell receptor beta chain was profiled in a study of blood T cell repertoires in COVID-19. This CDR3 region has 14 residues. V trimming: 6 bases; J trimming: 8 bases; junction bases outside the gene matches: 12. The germline V gene encodes CDR1 LNHDA and CDR2 SQIVND (reference sequence). Generated by immunoSEQ multiplex PCR, the TCRdb table keeps only in-frame clones and is missing some. Here the sample spans about 480,000 clones, 88% being singletons. The receptor's source is a middle-aged woman who had recovered from COVID-19. Sequencing was performed on PBMCs or T cells enriched from blood (not recorded which). The gene calls are TRBV19 and TRBJ1-2, with 7 bases aligning to TRBD1. This chain's CDR3 is CASSPGQAGRGYTF. CDR3 in DNA: TGTGCCAGTAGCCCAGGACAGGCAGGGAGGGGCTACACCTTC. Full variable domain (rest looked up from reference TRBV19 and TRBJ1-2): DGGITQSPKYLFRKEGQNVTLSCEQNLNHDAMYWYRQDPGQGLRLIYYSQIVNDFQKGDIAEGYSVSREKKESFPLTVTSAQKNPTAFYLCASSPGQAGRGYTFGSGTRLTVV.